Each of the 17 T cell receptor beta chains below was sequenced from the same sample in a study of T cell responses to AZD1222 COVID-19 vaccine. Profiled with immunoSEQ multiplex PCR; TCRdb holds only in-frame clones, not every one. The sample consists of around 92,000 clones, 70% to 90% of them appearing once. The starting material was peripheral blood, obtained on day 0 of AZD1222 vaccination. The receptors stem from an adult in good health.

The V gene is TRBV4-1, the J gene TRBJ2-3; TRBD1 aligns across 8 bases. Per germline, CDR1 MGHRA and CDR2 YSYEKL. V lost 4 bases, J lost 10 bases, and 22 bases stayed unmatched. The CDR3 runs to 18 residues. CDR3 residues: CASSRQAGGASGTLAQYF. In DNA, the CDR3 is TGCGCCAGCAGCCGCCAAGCAGGGGGCGCGTCGGGGACACTGGCGCAGTATTTT.

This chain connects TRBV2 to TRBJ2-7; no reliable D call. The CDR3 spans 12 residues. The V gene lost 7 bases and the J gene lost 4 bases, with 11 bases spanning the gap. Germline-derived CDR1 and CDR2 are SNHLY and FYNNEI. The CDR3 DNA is TGTGCCAGCAACCTCTTGATTTACGAGCAGTACTTC. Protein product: CASNLLIYEQYF.

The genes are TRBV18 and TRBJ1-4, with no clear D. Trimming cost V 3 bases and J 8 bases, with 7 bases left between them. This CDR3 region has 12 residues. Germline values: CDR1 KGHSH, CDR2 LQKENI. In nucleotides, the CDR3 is TGTGCCAGCTCACCCCGGGTCGAAAAACTGTTTTTT. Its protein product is CASSPRVEKLFF.

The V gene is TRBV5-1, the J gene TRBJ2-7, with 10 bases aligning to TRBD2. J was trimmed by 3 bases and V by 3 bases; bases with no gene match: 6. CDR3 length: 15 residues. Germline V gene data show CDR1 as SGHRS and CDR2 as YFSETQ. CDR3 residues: CASSYTSGAHYEQYF. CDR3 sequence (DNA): TGCGCCAGCAGCTACACTAGCGGGGCGCACTACGAGCAGTACTTC.

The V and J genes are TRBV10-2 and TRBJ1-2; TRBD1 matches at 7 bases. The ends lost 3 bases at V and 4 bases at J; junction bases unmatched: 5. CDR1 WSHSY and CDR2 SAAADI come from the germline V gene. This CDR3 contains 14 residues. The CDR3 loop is CASSEDRDSYGYTF. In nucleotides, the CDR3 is TGCGCCAGCAGTGAAGACAGGGACAGCTATGGCTACACCTTC.

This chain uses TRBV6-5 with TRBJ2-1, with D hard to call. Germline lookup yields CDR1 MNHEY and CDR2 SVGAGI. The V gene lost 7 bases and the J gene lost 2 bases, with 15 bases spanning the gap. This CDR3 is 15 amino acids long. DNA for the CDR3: TGTGCCAGCAACATCGGCTATTCAACCTACAATGAGCAGTTCTTC. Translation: CASNIGYSTYNEQFF.

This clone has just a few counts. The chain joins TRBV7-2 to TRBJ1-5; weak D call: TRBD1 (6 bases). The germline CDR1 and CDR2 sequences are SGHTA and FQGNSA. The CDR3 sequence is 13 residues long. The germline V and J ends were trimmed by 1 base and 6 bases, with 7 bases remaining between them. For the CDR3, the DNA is TGTGCCAGCAGCTTAGAGGGGGGTCAGCCCCAGCATTTT. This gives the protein CASSLEGGQPQHF.

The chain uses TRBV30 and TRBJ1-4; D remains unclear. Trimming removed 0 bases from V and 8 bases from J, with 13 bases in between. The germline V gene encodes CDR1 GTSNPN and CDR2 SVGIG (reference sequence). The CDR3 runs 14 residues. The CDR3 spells CAWSVGNDGEKLFF. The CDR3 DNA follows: TGTGCCTGGAGTGTAGGGAACGACGGGGAAAAACTGTTTTTT.

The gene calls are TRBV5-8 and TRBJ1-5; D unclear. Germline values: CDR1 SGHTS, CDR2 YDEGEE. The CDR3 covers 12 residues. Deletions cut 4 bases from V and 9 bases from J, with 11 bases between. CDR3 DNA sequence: TGTGCCAGCAGCGCCCCATCGTGGCCCCAGCATTTT. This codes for CASSAPSWPQHF.

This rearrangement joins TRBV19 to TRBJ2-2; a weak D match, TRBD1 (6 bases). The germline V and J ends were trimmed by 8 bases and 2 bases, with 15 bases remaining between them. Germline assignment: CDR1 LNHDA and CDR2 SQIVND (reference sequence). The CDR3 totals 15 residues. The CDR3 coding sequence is TGTGCCAGTGGATTGGCAGGGGATAACACCGGGGAGCTGTTTTTT. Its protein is CASGLAGDNTGELFF.

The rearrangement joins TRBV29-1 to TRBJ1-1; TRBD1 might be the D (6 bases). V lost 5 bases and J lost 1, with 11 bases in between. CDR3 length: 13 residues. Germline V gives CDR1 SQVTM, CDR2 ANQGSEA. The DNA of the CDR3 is TGCAGCGTTTCGACAGGTCCGAACACTGAAGCTTTCTTT. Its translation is CSVSTGPNTEAFF.

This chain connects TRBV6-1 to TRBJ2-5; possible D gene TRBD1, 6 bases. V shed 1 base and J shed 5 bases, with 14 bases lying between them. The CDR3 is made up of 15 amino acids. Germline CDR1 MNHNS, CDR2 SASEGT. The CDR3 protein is CASSEGGQLRETQYF. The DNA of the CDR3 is TGTGCCAGCAGTGAAGGCGGACAGCTACGGGAGACCCAGTACTTC.

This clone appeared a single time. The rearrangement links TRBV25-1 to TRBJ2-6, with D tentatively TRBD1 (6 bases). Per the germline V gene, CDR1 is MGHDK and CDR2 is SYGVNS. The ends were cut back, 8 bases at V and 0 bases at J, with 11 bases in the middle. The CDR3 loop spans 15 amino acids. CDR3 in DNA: TGTGCCAGCGGGGGCGGTTTCTCTGGGGCCAACGTCCTGACTTTC. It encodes CASGGGFSGANVLTF.

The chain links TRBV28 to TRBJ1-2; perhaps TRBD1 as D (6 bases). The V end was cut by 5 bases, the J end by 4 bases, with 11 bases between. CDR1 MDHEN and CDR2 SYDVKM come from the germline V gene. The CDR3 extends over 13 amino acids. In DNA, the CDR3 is TGTGCCAGCAGTCCAGGACAGATCTATGGCTACACCTTC. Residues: CASSPGQIYGYTF.

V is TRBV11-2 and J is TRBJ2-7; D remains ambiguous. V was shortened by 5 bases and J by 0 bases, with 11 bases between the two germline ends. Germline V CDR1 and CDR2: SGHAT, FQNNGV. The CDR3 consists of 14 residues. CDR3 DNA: TGTGCCAGCAGCGCGCACCTGGGCTCCTACGAGCAGTACTTC. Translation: CASSAHLGSYEQYF. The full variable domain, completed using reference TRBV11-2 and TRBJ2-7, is EAGVAQSPRYKIIEKRQSVAFWCNPISGHATLYWYQQILGQGPKLLIQFQNNGVVDDSQLPKDRFSAERLKGVDSTLKIQPAKLEDSAVYLCASSAHLGSYEQYFGPGTRLTVT.

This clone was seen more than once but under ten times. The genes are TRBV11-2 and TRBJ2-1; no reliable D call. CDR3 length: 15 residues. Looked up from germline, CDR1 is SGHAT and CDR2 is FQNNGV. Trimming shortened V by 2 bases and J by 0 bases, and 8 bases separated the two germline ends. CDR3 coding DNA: TGTGCCAGCAGCTTACATAAGGGCTCCTACAATGAGCAGTTCTTC. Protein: CASSLHKGSYNEQFF.

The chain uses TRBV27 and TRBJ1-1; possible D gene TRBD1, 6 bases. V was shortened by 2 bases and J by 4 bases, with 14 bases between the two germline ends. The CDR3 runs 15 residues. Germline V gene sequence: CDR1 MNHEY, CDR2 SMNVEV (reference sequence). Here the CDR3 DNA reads TGTGCCAGCAGTTTAACTTGGACAGCGGGCACTGAAGCTTTCTTT. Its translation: CASSLTWTAGTEAFF.